The clone carrying this T cell receptor beta chain was picked up many times. The antigen remains unidentified. The V gene lost 7 bases and the J gene lost 0 bases, with 14 bases spanning the gap. CDR3 size: 15 residues. The germline V gene encodes CDR1 SGHKS and CDR2 YYEKEE (reference sequence). This record comes from a study of early T cells in non-severe SARS-CoV-2 infection. About the research overall: Sequenced bulk RNA came from whole blood that was unsorted, and chains were unpaired.

General study findings and limits: Matching results from VDJdb favored anti-spike CD8 responses, leaving private and CD4 specificities undetected.

The protocol attached unique molecular identifiers to individual cDNA molecules. TCRdb reprocessed the 5' RACE reads with MiXCR, giving one entry per CDR3 protein. This table has some 34,000 distinct CDR3 sequences, 4% to 5% appearing once. The chain joins TRBV5-5 to TRBJ1-3, with D tentatively TRBD1 (5 bases). The origin of this receptor is an adult who was a healthcare worker with PCR-confirmed SARS-CoV-2 infection or an uninfected control (not recorded which). The sample was whole blood. The CDR3 sequence is CASAGALNSGNTIYF. The CDR3 DNA reads TGTGCCAGCGCCGGGGCTTTGAACTCTGGAAACACCATATATTTT.